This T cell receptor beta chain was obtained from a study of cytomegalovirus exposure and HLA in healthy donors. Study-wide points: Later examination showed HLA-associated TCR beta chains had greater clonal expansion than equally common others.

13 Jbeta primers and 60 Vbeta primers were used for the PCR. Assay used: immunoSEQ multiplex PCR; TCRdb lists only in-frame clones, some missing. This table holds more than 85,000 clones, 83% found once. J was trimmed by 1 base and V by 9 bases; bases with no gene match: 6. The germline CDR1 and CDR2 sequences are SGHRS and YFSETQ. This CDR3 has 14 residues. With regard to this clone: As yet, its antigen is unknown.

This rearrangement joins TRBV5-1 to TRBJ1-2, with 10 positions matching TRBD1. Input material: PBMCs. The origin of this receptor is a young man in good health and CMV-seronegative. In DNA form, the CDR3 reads TGCGCCACATCCGGACAGGGGGGTAACTATGGCTACACCTTC. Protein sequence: CATSGQGGNYGYTF. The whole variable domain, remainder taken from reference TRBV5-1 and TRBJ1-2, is KAGVTQTPRYLIKTRGQQVTLSCSPISGHRSVSWYQQTPGQGLQFLFEYFSETQRNKGNFPGRFSGRQFSNSRSEMNVSTLELGDSALYLCATSGQGGNYGYTFGSGTRLTVV.